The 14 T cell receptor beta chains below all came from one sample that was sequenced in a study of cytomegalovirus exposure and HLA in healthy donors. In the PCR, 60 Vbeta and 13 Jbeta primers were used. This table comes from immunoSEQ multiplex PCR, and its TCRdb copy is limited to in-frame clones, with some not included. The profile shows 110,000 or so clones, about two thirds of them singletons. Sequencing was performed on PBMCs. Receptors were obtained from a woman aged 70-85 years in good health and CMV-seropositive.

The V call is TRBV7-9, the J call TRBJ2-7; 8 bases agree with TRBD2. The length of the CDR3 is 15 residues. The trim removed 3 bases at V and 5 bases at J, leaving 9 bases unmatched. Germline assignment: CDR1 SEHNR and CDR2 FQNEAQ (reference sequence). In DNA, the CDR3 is TGTGCCAGCAGCTTGGGCGCGGGGGGCCGGAACGAGCAGTACTTC. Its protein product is CASSLGAGGRNEQYF.

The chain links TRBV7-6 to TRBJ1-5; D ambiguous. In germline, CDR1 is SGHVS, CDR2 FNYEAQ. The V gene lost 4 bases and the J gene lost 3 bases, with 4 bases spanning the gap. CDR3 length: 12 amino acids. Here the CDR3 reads CASSSNNQPQHF. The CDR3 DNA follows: TGTGCCAGCAGCTCAAACAATCAGCCCCAGCATTTT.

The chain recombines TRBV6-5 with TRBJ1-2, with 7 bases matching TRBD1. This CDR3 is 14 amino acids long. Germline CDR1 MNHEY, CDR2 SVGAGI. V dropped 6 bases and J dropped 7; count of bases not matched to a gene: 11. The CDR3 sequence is CASRPLQGSGGYTF. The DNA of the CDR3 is TGTGCCAGCAGGCCTCTACAGGGGTCTGGTGGCTACACCTTC.

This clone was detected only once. The CDR3 bases are TGTGCCAGCAGCTTAGGTGGAGGGTACTATGGCTACACCTTC. It yields the protein CASSLGGGYYGYTF. The chain is built from TRBV7-2 and TRBJ1-2; D not resolved. This CDR3 is 14 amino acids long. Germline-derived CDR1 and CDR2 are SGHTA and FQGNSA. Between the trimmed V and J ends, which lost 1 base and 3 bases, there was a span of 9 bases.

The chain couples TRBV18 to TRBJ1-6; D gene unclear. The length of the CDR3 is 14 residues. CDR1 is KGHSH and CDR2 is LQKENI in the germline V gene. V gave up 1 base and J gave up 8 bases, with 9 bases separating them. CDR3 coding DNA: TGTGCCAGCTCACCACTTCCCGGGGATTCACCCCTCCACTTT. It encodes CASSPLPGDSPLHF.

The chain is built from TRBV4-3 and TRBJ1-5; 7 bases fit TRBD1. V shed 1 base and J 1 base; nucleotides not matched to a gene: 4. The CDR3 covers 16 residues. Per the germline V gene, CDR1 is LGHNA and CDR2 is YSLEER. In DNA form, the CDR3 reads TGCGCCAGCAGCCAAGCGACAGGGCTCAGCAATCAGCCCCAGCATTTT. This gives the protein CASSQATGLSNQPQHF.

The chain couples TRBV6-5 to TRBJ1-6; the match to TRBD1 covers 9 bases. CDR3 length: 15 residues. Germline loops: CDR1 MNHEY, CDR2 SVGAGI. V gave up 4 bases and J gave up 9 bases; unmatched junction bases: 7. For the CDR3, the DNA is TGTGCCAGCAGTTGGGACAGGGAAGGCCGTTCACCCCTCCACTTT. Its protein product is CASSWDREGRSPLHF.

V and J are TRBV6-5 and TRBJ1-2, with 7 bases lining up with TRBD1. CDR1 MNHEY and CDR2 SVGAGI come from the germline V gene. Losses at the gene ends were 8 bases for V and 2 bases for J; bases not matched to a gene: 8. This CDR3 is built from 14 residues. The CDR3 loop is CASRDRTENYGYTF. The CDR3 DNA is TGTGCCAGCCGGGACAGAACCGAAAACTATGGCTACACCTTC.

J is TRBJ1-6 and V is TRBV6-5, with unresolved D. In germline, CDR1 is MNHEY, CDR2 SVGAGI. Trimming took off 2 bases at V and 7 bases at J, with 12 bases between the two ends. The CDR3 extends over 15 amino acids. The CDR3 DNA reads TGTGCCAGCAGTTACGGAGGGAACGTGAATTCACCCCTCCACTTT. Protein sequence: CASSYGGNVNSPLHF.

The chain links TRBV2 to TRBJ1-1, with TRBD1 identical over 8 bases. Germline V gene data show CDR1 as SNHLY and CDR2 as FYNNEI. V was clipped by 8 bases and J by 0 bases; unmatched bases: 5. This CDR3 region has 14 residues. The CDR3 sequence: CASSGQGMNTEAFF. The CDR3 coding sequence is TGTGCCAGCTCCGGACAGGGCATGAACACTGAAGCTTTCTTT.

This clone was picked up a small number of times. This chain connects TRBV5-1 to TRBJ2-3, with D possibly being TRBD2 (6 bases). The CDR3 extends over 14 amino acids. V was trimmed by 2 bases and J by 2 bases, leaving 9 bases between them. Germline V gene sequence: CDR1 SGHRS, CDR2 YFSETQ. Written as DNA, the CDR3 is TGCGCCAGCAGCTTAGGCGGGAACACAGATACGCAGTATTTT. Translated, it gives CASSLGGNTDTQYF.

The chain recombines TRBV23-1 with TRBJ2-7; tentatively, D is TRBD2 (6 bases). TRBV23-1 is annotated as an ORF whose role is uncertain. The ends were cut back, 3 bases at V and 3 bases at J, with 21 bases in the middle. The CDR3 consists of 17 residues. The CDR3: CASSHSGDTRTDYEQYF. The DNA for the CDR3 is TGCGCCAGCAGTCACTCGGGGGATACCAGAACCGACTACGAGCAGTACTTC.

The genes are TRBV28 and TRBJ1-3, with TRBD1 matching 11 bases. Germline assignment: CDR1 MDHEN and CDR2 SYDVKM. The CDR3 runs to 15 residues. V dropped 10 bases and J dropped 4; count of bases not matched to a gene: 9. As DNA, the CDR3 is TGTGCCATCGGACAGGGGGCTTTACAAGGAAACACCATATATTTT. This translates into CAIGQGALQGNTIYF.

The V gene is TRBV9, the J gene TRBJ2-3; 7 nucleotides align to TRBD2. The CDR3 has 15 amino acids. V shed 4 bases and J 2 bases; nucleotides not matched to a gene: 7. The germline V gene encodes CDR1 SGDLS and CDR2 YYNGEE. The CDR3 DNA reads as TGTGCCAGCAGCCCCCGGGGACTAAACACAGATACGCAGTATTTT. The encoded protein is CASSPRGLNTDTQYF.